This is a list of T cell receptor beta chains from one sample in a study of blood T cells in healthy people across ages. Via MiXCR, TCRdb re-called the 5' RACE reads, giving one row per CDR3 protein. Of fewer than 900,000 distinct CDR3 sequences in the sample, 40% to 45% are singletons; the top ten hold 20% to 25%. The sequencing input was blood. These receptors were obtained from a woman aged 55 to 70 in good health. The CDR3 runs from the conserved cysteine through the conserved F or W. The order of the fields is V gene, CDR3 protein.

TRBV6-1 | CASSPEYYGYTF
TRBV19 | CASSISAQETQYF
TRBV4-2 | CASSHQDSWYGYTF
TRBV18 | CASSPPGTDTQYF
TRBV12-5 | CASGWVNTEAFF
TRBV7-2 | CASSLSGGSGYTF
TRBV6-1 | CASRTGGGTEQYF
TRBV4-2 | CASSQASPDEQFF
TRBV10-1 | CASSESGFGYGYTF
TRBV7-2 | CASSLGLGQGRFNEQFF